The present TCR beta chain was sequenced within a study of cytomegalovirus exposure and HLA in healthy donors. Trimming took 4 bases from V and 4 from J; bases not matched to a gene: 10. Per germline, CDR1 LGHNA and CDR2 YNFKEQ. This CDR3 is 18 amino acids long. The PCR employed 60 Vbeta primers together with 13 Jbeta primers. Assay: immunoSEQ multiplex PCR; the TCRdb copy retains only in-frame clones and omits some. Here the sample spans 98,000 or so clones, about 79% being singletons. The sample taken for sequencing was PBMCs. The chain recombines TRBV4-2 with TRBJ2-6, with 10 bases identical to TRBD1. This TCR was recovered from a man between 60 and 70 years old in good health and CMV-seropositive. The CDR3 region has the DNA TGTGCCAGCAGCCCCGAGTCGGGACAGGGGTTCGGGGCCAACGTCCTGACTTTC. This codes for CASSPESGQGFGANVLTF.